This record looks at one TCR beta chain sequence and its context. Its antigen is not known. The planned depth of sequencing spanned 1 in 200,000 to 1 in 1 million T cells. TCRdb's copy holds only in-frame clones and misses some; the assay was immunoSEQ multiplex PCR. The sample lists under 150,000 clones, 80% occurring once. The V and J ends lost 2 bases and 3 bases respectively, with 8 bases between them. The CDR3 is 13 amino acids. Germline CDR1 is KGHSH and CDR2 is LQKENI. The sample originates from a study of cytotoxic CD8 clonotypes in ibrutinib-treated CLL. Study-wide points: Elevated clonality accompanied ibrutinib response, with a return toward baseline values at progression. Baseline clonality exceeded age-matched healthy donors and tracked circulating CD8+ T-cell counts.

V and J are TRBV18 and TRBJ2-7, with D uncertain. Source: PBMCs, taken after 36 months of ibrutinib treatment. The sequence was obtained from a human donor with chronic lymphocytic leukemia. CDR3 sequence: CASSPKTGYEQYF. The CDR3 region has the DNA TGTGCCAGCTCACCAAAGACCGGCTACGAGCAGTACTTC. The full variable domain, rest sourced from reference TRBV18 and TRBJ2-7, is NAGVMQNPRHLVRRRGQEARLRCSPMKGHSHVYWYRQLPEEGLKFMVYLQKENIIDESGMPKERFSAEFPKEGPSILRIQQVVRGDSAAYFCASSPKTGYEQYFGPGTRLTVT.